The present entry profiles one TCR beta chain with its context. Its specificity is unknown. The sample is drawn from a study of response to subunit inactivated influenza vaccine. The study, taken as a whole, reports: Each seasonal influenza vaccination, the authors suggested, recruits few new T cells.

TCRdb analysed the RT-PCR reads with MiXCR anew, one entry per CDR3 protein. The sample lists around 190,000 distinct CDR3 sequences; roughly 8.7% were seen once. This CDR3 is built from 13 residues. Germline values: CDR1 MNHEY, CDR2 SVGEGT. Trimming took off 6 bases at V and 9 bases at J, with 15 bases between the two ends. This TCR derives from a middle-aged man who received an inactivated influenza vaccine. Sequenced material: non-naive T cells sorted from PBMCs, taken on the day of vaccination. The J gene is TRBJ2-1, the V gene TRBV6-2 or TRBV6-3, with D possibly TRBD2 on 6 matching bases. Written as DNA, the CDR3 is TGTGCCAGCAGCTGGGGACTTGAGGGTGAGCAGTTCTTC. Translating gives CASSWGLEGEQFF.